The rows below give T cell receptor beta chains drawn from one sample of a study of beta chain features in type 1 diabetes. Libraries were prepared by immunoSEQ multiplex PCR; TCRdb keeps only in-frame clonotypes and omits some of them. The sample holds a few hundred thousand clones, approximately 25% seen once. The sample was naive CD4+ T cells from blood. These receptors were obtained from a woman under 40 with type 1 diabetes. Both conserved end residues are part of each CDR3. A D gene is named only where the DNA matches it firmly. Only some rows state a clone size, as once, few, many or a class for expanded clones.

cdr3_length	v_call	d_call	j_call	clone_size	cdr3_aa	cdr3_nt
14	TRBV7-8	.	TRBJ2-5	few	CASSLSLSQETQYF	TGTGCCAGCAGCTTAAGTCTTAGCCAAGAGACCCAGTACTTC
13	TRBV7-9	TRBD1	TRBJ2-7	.	CATTGTGTHEQYF	TGTGCCACCACCGGGACAGGGACCCACGAGCAGTACTTC
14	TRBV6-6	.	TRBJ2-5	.	CASSFRTAQETQYF	TGTGCCAGCAGTTTTCGGACAGCCCAAGAGACCCAGTACTTC
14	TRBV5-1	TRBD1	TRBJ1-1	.	CASSVQGELGEAFF	TGCGCCAGCAGCGTACAGGGGGAACTTGGTGAAGCTTTCTTT
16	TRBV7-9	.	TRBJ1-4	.	CASSFLGRGTNEKLFF	TGTGCCAGCAGCTTCCTTGGTAGAGGGACTAATGAAAAACTGTTTTTT
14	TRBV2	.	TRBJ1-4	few	CASRADSSNEKLFF	TGTGCCAGCAGGGCGGACAGTTCTAATGAAAAACTGTTTTTT
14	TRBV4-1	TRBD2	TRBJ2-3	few	CASSRSGIGDTQYF	TGCGCCAGCAGCCGTAGCGGGATTGGGGATACGCAGTATTTT
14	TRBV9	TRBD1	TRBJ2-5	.	CASSVGGGAETQYF	TGTGCCAGCAGCGTAGGAGGGGGCGCGGAGACCCAGTACTTC
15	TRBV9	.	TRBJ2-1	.	CASSVEGDGNNEQFF	TGTGCCAGCAGCGTTGAGGGAGACGGGAACAATGAGCAGTTCTTC
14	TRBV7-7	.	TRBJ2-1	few	CASSLDTSRNEQFF	TGTGCTAGCAGCTTAGATACTAGCAGAAATGAGCAGTTCTTC
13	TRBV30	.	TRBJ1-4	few	CAWRDSHLEKLFF	TGTGCCTGGAGGGACAGTCACCTTGAAAAACTGTTTTTT
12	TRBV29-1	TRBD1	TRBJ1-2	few	CSVTEDRAGYTF	TGCAGCGTCACAGAGGACAGGGCTGGCTACACCTTC